This TCR beta chain was sequenced for a study of blood T cell repertoires in COVID-19. Study in general: From the United States, Italy and Spain came samples of acute and convalescent COVID-19. PBMCs, B-cell-depleted T cells, or T cells were the source of the cDNA or gDNA that made up the material.

As processed by the authors: Amplification with reference gene primers provided the estimates of nucleated cell counts. TCRdb's table, derived via immunoSEQ multiplex PCR, lists solely in-frame clones and lacks some. The V and J calls and the clone size are those of that table, but D and trimming were determined from the DNA. The sample lists 250,000 to 350,000 clones, around 88% occurring once. Trimming took 1 base from V and 9 from J; bases not matched to a gene: 0. CDR3 length equals 14 residues. Looked up from germline, CDR1 is SGHAT and CDR2 is FQNNGV. The origin of this receptor is a woman under 40 who had recovered from COVID-19. Sample: peripheral blood. The genes are TRBV11-2 and TRBJ1-6; 10 bases are shared with TRBD1. The CDR3 loop reads CASSLGDRGSPLHF. The CDR3 DNA sequence: TGTGCCAGCAGCTTAGGGGACAGGGGTTCACCCCTCCACTTT.